The present T cell receptor (beta chain) was sequenced within a study of beta chain features in type 1 diabetes. Comments on this clone: The antigen remains unidentified.

cDNA synthesis used the whole RNA isolate, giving expressed TCRB sequences. Measured with immunoSEQ multiplex PCR; TCRdb has only the in-frame clones, and not every one. The data show hundreds of thousands of clones, with around 68% seen just once and 0.053% held by the top ten. General study findings and limits: All four CD4+ subsets from Type 1 diabetes patients carried moderately but significantly shorter TCRB CDR3s. More deletions and fewer insertions at VDJ junctions were found in patients with type 1 diabetes. Sequencing from cDNA could over-represent high-TCR-expressing cells.

The germline V gene encodes CDR1 GTSNPN and CDR2 SVGIG (reference sequence). This CDR3 contains 12 residues. Trimming removed 3 bases from V and 3 bases from J, with 8 bases in between. The sequenced material came from naive CD4+ T cells from blood. The receptor was derived from a man between 25 and 39 years old in good health. This chain connects TRBV30 to TRBJ1-2; D unclear. In nucleotides, the CDR3 is TGTGCCTGGAGGGGGTGGCACTATGGCTACACCTTC. It codes for CAWRGWHYGYTF.